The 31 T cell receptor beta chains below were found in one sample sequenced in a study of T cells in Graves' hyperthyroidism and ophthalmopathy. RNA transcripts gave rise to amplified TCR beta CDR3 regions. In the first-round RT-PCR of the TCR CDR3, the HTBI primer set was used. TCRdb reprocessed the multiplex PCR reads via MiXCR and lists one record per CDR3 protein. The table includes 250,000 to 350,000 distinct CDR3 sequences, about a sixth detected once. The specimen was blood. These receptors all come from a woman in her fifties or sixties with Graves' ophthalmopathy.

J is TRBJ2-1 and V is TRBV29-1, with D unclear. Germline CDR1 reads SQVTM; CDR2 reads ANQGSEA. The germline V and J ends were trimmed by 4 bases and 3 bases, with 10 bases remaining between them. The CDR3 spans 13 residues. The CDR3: CSVANGYYNEQFF. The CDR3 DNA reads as TGCAGCGTTGCCAACGGCTACTACAATGAGCAGTTCTTC.

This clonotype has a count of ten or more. The CDR3 nucleotides read TGCGCCAGCAGCTTGTATGACAGGCCAGATCAGCCCCAGCATTTT. Residues: CASSLYDRPDQPQHF. The chain is built from TRBV5-1 and TRBJ1-5, with TRBD1 as a possible D gene (6 bases). V was shortened by 1 base and J by 5 bases, with 13 bases between the two germline ends. The germline CDR1 and CDR2 sequences are SGHRS and YFSETQ. The CDR3 has 15 residues.

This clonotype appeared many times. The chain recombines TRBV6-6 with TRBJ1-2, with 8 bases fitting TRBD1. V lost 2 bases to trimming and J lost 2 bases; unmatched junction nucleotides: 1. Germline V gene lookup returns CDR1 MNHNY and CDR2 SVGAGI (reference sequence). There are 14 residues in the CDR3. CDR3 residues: CASSYRTGNYGYTF. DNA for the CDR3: TGTGCCAGCAGTTACCGGACAGGGAACTATGGCTACACCTTC.

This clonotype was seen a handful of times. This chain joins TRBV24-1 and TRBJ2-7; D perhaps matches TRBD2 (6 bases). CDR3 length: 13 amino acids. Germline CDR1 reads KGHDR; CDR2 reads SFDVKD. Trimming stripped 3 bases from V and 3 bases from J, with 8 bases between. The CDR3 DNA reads TGTGCCACCAGTGATCCGGGGGTCTACGAGCAGTACTTC. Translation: CATSDPGVYEQYF.

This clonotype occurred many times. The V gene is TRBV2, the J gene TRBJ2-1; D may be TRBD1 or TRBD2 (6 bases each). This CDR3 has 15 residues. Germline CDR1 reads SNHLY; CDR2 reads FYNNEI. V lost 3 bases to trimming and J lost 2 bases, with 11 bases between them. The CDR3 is CASSEGGATYNEQFF. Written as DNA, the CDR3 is TGTGCCAGCAGTGAGGGGGGCGCAACCTACAATGAGCAGTTCTTC.

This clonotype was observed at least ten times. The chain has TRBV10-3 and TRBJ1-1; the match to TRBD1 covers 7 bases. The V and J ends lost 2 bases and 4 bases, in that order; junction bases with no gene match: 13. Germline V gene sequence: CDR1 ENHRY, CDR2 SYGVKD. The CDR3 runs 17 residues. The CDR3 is CAISEVPRQGIGTEAFF. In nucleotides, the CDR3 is TGTGCCATCAGTGAGGTCCCCCGACAGGGTATTGGCACTGAAGCTTTCTTT.

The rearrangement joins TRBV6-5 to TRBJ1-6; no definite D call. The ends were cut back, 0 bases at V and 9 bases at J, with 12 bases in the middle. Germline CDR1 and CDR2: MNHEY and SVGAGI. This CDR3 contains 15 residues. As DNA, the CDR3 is TGTGCCAGCAGTTACTCATACCGCGGGTTTTCACCCCTCCACTTT. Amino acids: CASSYSYRGFSPLHF.

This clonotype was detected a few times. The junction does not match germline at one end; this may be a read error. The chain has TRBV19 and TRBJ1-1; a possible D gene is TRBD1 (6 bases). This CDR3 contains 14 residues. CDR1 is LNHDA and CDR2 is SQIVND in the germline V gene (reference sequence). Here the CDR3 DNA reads TGTGCCAGTAGTAAGGGGGGGGTCAACACTGAGGCTTTCTTT. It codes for CASSKGGVNTEAFF.

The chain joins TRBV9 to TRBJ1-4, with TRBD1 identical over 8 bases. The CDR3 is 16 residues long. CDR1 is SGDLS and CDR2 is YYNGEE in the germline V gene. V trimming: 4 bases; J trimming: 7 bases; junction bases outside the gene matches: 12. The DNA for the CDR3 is TGTGCCAGCAGCCAAGGACAGGGAAGTGCGGGTGAAAAACTGTTTTTT. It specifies CASSQGQGSAGEKLFF.

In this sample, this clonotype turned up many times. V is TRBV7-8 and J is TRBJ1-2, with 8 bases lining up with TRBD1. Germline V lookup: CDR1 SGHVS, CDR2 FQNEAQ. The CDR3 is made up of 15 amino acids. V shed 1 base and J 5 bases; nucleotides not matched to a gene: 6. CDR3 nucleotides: TGTGCCAGCAGCTTAGAACGGACAGGGTTTTATGGCTACACCTTC. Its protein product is CASSLERTGFYGYTF.

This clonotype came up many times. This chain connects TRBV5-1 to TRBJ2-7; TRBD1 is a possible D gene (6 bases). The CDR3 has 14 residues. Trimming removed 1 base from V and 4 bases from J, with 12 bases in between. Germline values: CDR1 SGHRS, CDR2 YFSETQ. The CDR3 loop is CASSLSQQGYEQYF. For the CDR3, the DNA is TGCGCCAGCAGCTTGTCCCAGCAGGGGTACGAGCAGTACTTC. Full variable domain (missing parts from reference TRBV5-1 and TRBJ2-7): KAGVTQTPRYLIKTRGQQVTLSCSPISGHRSVSWYQQTPGQGLQFLFEYFSETQRNKGNFPGRFSGRQFSNSRSEMNVSTLELGDSALYLCASSLSQQGYEQYFGPGTRLTVT.

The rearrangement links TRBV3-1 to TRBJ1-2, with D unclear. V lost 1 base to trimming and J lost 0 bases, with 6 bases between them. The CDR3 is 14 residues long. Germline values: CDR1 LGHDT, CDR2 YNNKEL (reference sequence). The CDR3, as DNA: TGTGCCAGCAGCCAAGGCAATACTAACTATGGCTACACCTTC. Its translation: CASSQGNTNYGYTF.

The CDR3 spells CASSPALAGVNEQFF. DNA of the CDR3: TGTGCCAGCAGTCCAGCACTAGCGGGGGTCAATGAGCAGTTCTTC. The genes are TRBV12-3 or TRBV12-4 and TRBJ2-1, with TRBD2 matching 11 bases. The CDR3 is 15 residues long. Trimming cost V 5 bases and J 6 bases; bases outside gene matches: 6.

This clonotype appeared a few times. This chain's CDR3 is CASSLTSGLAGLFHNEQFF. DNA for the CDR3: TGTGCCAGCAGCTTGACCAGCGGGCTAGCGGGCCTGTTTCACAATGAGCAGTTCTTC. V usage is TRBV7-2 and J usage is TRBJ2-1; TRBD2 matches 8 bases. The CDR3 contains 19 residues. Germline V gives CDR1 SGHTA, CDR2 FQGNSA. The trim removed 3 bases at V and 5 bases at J, leaving 18 bases unmatched. Variable domain in full (rest from reference TRBV7-2 and TRBJ2-1): GAGVSQSPSNKVTEKGKDVELRCDPISGHTALYWYRQSLGQGLEFLIYFQGNSAPDKSGLPSDRFSAERTGGSVSTLTIQRTQQEDSAVYLCASSLTSGLAGLFHNEQFFGPGTRLTVL.

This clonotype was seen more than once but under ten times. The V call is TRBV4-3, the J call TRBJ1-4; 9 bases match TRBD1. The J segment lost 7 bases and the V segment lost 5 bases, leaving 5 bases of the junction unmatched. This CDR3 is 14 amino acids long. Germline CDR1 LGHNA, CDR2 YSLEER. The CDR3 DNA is TGCGCCAGCAGCTCAACAGGGGGCTTTGAAAAACTGTTTTTT. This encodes CASSSTGGFEKLFF.

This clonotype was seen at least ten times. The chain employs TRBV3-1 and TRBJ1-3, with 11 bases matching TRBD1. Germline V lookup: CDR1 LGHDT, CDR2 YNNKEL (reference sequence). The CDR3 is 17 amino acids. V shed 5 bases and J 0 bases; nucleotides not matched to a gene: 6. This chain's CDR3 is CASSFAGTGGSGNTIYF. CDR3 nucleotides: TGTGCCAGCAGCTTCGCCGGGACAGGGGGCTCTGGAAACACCATATATTTT.

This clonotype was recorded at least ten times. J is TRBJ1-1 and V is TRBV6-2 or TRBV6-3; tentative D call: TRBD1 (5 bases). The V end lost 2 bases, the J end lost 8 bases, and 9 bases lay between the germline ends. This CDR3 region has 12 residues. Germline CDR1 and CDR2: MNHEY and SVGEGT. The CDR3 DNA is TGTGCCAGCAGTTACCTGCAGGGAGAAGCTTTCTTT. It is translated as CASSYLQGEAFF.

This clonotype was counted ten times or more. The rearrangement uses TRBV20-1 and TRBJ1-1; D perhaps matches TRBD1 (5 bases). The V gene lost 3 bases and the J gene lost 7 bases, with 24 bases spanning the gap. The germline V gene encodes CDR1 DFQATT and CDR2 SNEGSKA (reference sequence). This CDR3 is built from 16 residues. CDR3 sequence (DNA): TGCAGTGCTAGCGATGTGGCAGGGCGGCCGTATGATGAAGCTTTCTTT. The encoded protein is CSASDVAGRPYDEAFF.

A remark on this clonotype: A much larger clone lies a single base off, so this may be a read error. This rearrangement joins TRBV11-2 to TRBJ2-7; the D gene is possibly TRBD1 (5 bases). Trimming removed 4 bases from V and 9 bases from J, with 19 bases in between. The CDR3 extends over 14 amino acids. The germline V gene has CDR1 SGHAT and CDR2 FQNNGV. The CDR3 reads CASSSQAGLHGQYF. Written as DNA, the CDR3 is TGTGCCAGCAGCTCCCAGGCAGGGCTCCACGGGCAGTACTTC.

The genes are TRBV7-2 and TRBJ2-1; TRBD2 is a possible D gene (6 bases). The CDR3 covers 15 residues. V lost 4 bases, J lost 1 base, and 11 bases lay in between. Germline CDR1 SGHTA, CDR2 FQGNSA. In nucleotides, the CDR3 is TGTGCCAGCAGCTCCGGGACTGCATCCTACAATGAGCAGTTCTTC. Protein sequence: CASSSGTASYNEQFF.

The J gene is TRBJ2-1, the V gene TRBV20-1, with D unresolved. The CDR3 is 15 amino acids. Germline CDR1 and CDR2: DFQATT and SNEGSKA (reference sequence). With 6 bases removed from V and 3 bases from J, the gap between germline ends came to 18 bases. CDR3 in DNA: TGCAGTGCACCCCGCGCTGGGTGGGGCTACAATGAGCAGTTCTTC. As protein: CSAPRAGWGYNEQFF.

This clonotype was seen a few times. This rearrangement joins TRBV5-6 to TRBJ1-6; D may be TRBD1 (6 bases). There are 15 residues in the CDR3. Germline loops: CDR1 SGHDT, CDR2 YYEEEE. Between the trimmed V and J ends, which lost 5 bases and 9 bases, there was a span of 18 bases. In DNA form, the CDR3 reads TGTGCCAGCAGTTTGAAATTCAGGGGAAGTTCACCCCTCCACTTT. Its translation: CASSLKFRGSSPLHF.

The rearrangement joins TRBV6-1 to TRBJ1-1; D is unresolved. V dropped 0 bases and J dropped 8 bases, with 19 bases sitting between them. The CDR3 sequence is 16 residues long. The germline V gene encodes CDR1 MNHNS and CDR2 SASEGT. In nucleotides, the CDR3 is TGTGCCAGCAGTGAAGCGCCTAGGGCATCAGGTTCCGAAGCTTTCTTT. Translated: CASSEAPRASGSEAFF.

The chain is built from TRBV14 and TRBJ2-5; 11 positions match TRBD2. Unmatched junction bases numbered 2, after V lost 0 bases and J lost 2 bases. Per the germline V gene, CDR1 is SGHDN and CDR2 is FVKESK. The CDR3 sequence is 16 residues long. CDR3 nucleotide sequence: TGTGCCAGCAGCCAAGATACTAGCGGGGGACAAGAGACCCAGTACTTC. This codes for CASSQDTSGGQETQYF.

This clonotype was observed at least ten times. The CDR3: CASLPRQVRDTGELFF. The CDR3 nucleotides read TGTGCCAGCCTTCCTCGACAGGTCCGGGACACCGGGGAGCTGTTTTTT. V is TRBV2 and J is TRBJ2-2; maybe TRBD1 (6 bases). CDR1 and CDR2 (germline): SNHLY, FYNNEI. The CDR3 extends over 16 amino acids. V gave up 8 bases and J gave up 3 bases, with 19 bases separating them.

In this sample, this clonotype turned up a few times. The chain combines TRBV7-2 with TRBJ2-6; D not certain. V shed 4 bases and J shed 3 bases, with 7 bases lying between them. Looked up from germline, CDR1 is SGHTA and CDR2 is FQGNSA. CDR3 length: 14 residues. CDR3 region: CASSSDFGANVLTF. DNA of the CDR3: TGTGCCAGCAGCTCCGACTTTGGGGCCAACGTCCTGACTTTC.

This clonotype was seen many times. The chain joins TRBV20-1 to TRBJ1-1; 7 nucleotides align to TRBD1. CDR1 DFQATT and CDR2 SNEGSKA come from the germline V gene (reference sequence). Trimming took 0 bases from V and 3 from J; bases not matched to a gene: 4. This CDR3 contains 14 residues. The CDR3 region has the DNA TGCAGTGCTAGAGAGGCAGGGGGTGACACTGAAGCTTTCTTT. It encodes CSAREAGGDTEAFF.

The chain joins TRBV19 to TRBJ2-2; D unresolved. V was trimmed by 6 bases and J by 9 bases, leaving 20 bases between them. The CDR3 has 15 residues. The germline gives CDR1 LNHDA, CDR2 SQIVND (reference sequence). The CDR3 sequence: CASRSSRDHRRELFF. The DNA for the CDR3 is TGTGCCAGTAGATCCTCCCGTGATCACCGGAGGGAGCTGTTTTTT.

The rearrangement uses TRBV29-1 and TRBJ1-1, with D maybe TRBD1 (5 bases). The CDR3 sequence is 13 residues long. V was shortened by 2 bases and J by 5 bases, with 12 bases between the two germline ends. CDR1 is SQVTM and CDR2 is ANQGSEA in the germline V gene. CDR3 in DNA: TGCAGCGTTGAAACAGAGGGGTGGACTGAAGCTTTCTTT. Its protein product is CSVETEGWTEAFF.

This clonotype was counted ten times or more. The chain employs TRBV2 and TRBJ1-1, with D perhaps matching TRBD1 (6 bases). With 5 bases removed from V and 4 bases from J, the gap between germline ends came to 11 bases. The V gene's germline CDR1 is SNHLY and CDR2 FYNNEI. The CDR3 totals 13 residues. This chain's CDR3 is CASSSMGATEAFF. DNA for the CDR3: TGTGCCAGCAGTTCCATGGGGGCCACTGAAGCTTTCTTT.

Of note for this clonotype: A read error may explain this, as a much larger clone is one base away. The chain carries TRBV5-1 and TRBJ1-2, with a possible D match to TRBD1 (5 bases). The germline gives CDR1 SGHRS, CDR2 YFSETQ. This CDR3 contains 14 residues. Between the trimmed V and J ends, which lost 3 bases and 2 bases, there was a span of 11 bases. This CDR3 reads CASSYNDRNYGYTF. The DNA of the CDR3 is TGCGCCAGCAGCTATAATGACAGAAACTATGGCTACACCTTC.